The 13 T cell receptor beta chains below all came from one sample that was sequenced in a study of early T cells in non-severe SARS-CoV-2 infection. TCRdb reprocessed the 5' RACE reads via MiXCR and lists one record per CDR3 protein. The profile shows about 83,000 distinct CDR3 sequences, under 11% of them singletons. The sequences come from whole blood, collected at baseline. The receptors shown here come from an adult who was a healthcare worker with PCR-confirmed SARS-CoV-2 infection or an uninfected control (not recorded which).

This clonotype was picked up many times. The chain recombines TRBV27 with TRBJ2-3; D not certain. The V and J ends lost 0 bases and 1 base respectively, with 5 bases between them. This CDR3 has 14 residues. Germline values: CDR1 MNHEY, CDR2 SMNVEV (reference sequence). The CDR3 here is CASSLSLGTDTQYF. CDR3 in DNA: TGTGCCAGCAGTTTATCCCTCGGCACAGATACGCAGTATTTT.

Ten or more counts support this clonotype. The rearrangement links TRBV12-3 or TRBV12-4 to TRBJ2-2, with no clear D. Trimming pared 3 bases from V and 4 bases from J, leaving 6 bases between. The CDR3 totals 13 residues. The CDR3 DNA is TGTGCCAGCAGTTTCTCGGGCACCGGGGAGCTGTTTTTT. It codes for CASSFSGTGELFF.

This clonotype turned up a few times. Written as DNA, the CDR3 is TGTGCCAGCAGCGTAAACTCTTACAATGAGCAGTTCTTC. This translates into CASSVNSYNEQFF. V usage is TRBV9 and J usage is TRBJ2-1; D call uncertain. Trimming stripped 1 base from V and 4 bases from J, with 6 bases between. This CDR3 spans 13 amino acids. Germline CDR1 SGDLS, CDR2 YYNGEE.

There are a few counts of this clonotype. The chain uses TRBV7-9 and TRBJ2-3, with 10 positions matching TRBD2. The germline V gene has CDR1 SEHNR and CDR2 FQNEAQ (reference sequence). This CDR3 is built from 16 residues. With V trimmed by 5 bases and J by 4 bases, 9 bases remained unmatched. The CDR3 DNA follows: TGTGCCAGCAGCACCCTGACTAGCGGGCGGCCAGATACGCAGTATTTT. It codes for CASSTLTSGRPDTQYF.

The chain has TRBV4-1 and TRBJ2-7; D is unclear. CDR1 is MGHRA and CDR2 is YSYEKL in the germline V gene. V shed 1 base and J shed 2 bases, with 9 bases lying between them. This CDR3 contains 14 residues. The CDR3 DNA reads as TGCGCCAGCAGCCAAGTATCCGGAGCCTACGAGCAGTACTTC. This encodes CASSQVSGAYEQYF.

V usage is TRBV7-8 and J usage is TRBJ2-7; D not resolved. Germline loops: CDR1 SGHVS, CDR2 FQNEAQ. The V and J ends lost 6 bases and 0 bases respectively, with 9 bases between them. The CDR3 extends over 13 amino acids. The CDR3 spells CASSGESSYEQYF. For the CDR3, the DNA is TGTGCCAGCAGTGGAGAAAGCTCCTACGAGCAGTACTTC.

The chain employs TRBV28 and TRBJ2-7, with D unresolved. V gave up 6 bases and J gave up 9 bases, with 15 bases separating them. The CDR3 covers 12 residues. The germline gives CDR1 MDHEN, CDR2 SYDVKM. In DNA, the CDR3 is TGTGCCAGCAGCTCCGGGCTCCTGGGGCAGTACTTC. It is translated as CASSSGLLGQYF. Combining the CDR3 with reference TRBV28 and TRBJ2-7 gives the whole variable domain DVKVTQSSRYLVKRTGEKVFLECVQDMDHENMFWYRQDPGLGLRLIYFSYDVKMKEKGDIPEGYSVSREKKERFSLILESASTNQTSMYLCASSSGLLGQYFGPGTRLTVT.

This clonotype was seen ten or more times. The V gene is TRBV2, the J gene TRBJ2-1; 9 bases fit TRBD1. Trimming took 6 bases from V and 5 from J; bases not matched to a gene: 5. The CDR3 sequence is 14 residues long. Germline assignment: CDR1 SNHLY and CDR2 FYNNEI. The CDR3 loop is CASRRDRVDNEQFF. As DNA, the CDR3 is TGTGCCAGCAGGAGGGACAGGGTGGACAATGAGCAGTTCTTC.

The chain joins TRBV20-1 to TRBJ2-3; weak D call: TRBD1 (6 bases). The V end was cut by 3 bases, the J end by 4 bases, with 14 bases between. This CDR3 is built from 14 residues. Germline V gene lookup returns CDR1 DFQATT and CDR2 SNEGSKA (reference sequence). CDR3 amino acids: CSARPGESPDTQYF. The CDR3 DNA sequence: TGCAGTGCTAGGCCAGGGGAAAGCCCAGATACGCAGTATTTT.

This clonotype was found a few times. This chain uses TRBV12-3 or TRBV12-4 with TRBJ2-7, with D perhaps matching TRBD1 or TRBD2 (5 bases each). The CDR3 is made up of 12 amino acids. V shed 1 base and J shed 9 bases, with 10 bases lying between them. This CDR3 is CASSLGGRVQYF. The CDR3 DNA sequence: TGTGCCAGCAGTTTAGGGGGGAGAGTGCAGTACTTC.

The chain couples TRBV19 to TRBJ2-7; 7 bases align to TRBD2. Looked up from germline, CDR1 is LNHDA and CDR2 is SQIVND (reference sequence). This CDR3 is built from 14 residues. V was pared by 3 bases and J by 4 bases, with 6 bases of the junction left unmatched. For the CDR3, the DNA is TGTGCCAGTAGTATGCGGGAGTCCATATACGAGCAGTACTTC. It yields the protein CASSMRESIYEQYF.

Here the CDR3 reads CASSGRGPINYGYTF. The CDR3 DNA follows: TGCGCCAGCAGTGGTCGCGGCCCGATTAACTATGGCTACACCTTC. This sequence joins TRBV5-1 and TRBJ1-2; D gene ambiguous. Germline CDR1 SGHRS, CDR2 YFSETQ. The CDR3 loop spans 15 amino acids. V dropped 5 bases and J dropped 1 base, with 15 bases sitting between them.

The table lists this clonotype with a few counts. This chain joins TRBV10-3 and TRBJ2-3; perhaps TRBD2 as D (5 bases). The CDR3 totals 12 residues. V was shortened by 4 bases and J by 3 bases, with 5 bases between the two germline ends. Germline V gene lookup returns CDR1 ENHRY and CDR2 SYGVKD. CDR3 nucleotides: TGTGCCATCAGTGGCGGGACAGATACGCAGTATTTT. It encodes CAISGGTDTQYF.